This T cell receptor beta chain came from a study of regulatory T cells in long-lasting Graves disease. General study findings and limits: A limited number of samples was an acknowledged limitation.

Construction of the TCR beta libraries employed iRepertoire HTBI primers in conjunction with Arm-PCR of CDR3 regions. One entry per CDR3 protein results from TCRdb running MiXCR on the multiplex PCR reads. The table includes roughly 560,000 distinct CDR3 sequences, about 16% detected once. Time point denoted: newly diagnosed GD, antithyroid drugs for less than 3 months. RNA from PBMCs was the source of the TCR library. This clonotype was seen a few times. Its target is unknown. The CDR3 runs 14 residues. Germline loops: CDR1 DFQATT, CDR2 SNEGSKA (reference sequence). The V gene lost 4 bases and the J gene lost 2 bases, with 14 bases spanning the gap. Another study also made use of these data, one on T cells in Graves' hyperthyroidism and ophthalmopathy. That report adds: Median prediction lead before ophthalmopathy onset was around 7 months with the model.

The chain employs TRBV20-1 and TRBJ1-2, with D possibly being TRBD1 (5 bases). The sequence was collected from a woman aged 40 to 65 with Graves disease. The material was peripheral blood mononuclear cells (PBMCs), obtained at new diagnosis, from a patient treated with antithyroid drugs. CDR3: CSAKVGVGNYGYTF. In DNA, the CDR3 is TGCAGTGCTAAGGTGGGGGTTGGCAACTATGGCTACACCTTC.